This section outlines one T cell receptor beta chain sequence together with its context. Its antigen remains unknown. Germline values: CDR1 SGHRS, CDR2 YFSETQ. The V end was cut by 3 bases, the J end by 0 bases, with 13 bases between. The CDR3 runs to 15 residues. The data were obtained in a study of early T cells in non-severe SARS-CoV-2 infection. Regarding the study as a whole: In VDJdb matching, anti-spike CD8 responses were favored while private and CD4 specificities went missing.

Attachment of unique molecular identifiers to individual cDNA molecules was performed. From the 5' RACE reads, TCRdb called clonotypes with MiXCR, one entry per CDR3 protein. The data hold about 64,000 distinct CDR3 sequences, with approximately 9.2% observed a single time. The sequencing used whole blood, collected at baseline. The receptor was derived from an adult who was a healthcare worker with PCR-confirmed SARS-CoV-2 infection or an uninfected control (not recorded which). The V call is TRBV5-1, the J call TRBJ2-7; a possible D gene is TRBD2 (5 bases). CDR3 nucleotide sequence: TGCGCCAGCAGCTCCACTGGACTGATCTCCTACGAGCAGTACTTC. Amino acid sequence: CASSSTGLISYEQYF.